Shown below are 6 T cell receptor beta chains from a single sample sequenced in a study of tumor-infiltrating lymphocytes in primary liver carcinoma (dated by TCRdb to 2017 to 2019). Without any cell sorting, total RNA and DNA were co-extracted from roughly 18-30 mg of bulk tissue using the AllPrep DNA/RNA mini kit. The instrument given in TCRdb is Illumina HiSeq 2500. A constant-region primer and ProtoScript II reverse transcriptase were used to reverse-transcribe TCRbeta-specific cDNA from approximately 450 ng total RNA. TCRbeta libraries were built with three nested multiplex PCR rounds, a slightly modified ARM-PCR procedure. Multiplex TRBV1-TRBV30 forward primers and a Cbeta reverse primer were used in the first two PCR rounds, each of which was run for around 10 cycles. TCRdb reworked the public reads: Q25 trimming with fastp, MiXCR clone assembly, productive beta chains retained. CDR3 protein sequences are deduplicated, and each keeps its most common genes and DNA. The table for this sample lists approximately 120,000 distinct CDR3 sequences; 64% of them were counted only once. 7.5% to 9% of the sample belongs to the ten largest clones.

Sequences were obtained from liver tumor tissue from sampling region 3. The cell subset or site label corresponds to: tumor region T3, left-lateral pole. The receptors come from an older woman with primary liver carcinoma and hepatitis B virus infection.

On this clonotype: Because it lacks the conserved phenylalanine or tryptophan at the end, this CDR3 is likely a read error. The chain uses TRBV11-2 and TRBJ1-2, with D possibly matching TRBD1 (5 bases). The CDR3 is made up of 15 amino acids. Germline V gene sequence: CDR1 SGHAT, CDR2 FQNNGV. The CDR3 DNA reads as TGTGCCGGCAGCCGTACTTCGGGGCAGGGCTATGGCTACACCATC. Protein product: CAGSRTSGQGYGYTI.

On this clonotype itself: One end of the junction fails to match germline, which may point to a read error. The gene calls are TRBV11-3 and TRBJ2-5; the match to TRBD1 covers 8 bases. This CDR3 contains 16 residues. Germline CDR1 SGHNT, CDR2 YENEEA. As DNA, the CDR3 is TGTGTCAGCAGCTTAGGAACCCAGGGGGCCCCTGGGACCCTGTACTTC. Amino acid sequence: CVSSLGTQGAPGTLYF.

In the case of this clonotype: Given a much more abundant clone one base away, this may be a read error. The V gene is TRBV5-4, the J gene TRBJ2-1; TRBD2 matches 7 bases. CDR3 length equals 15 residues. The germline V gene encodes CDR1 SGHNT and CDR2 YYREEE (reference sequence). As DNA, the CDR3 is TGTGCCAGCAGCCGTCCAGCGGGAAGAGACAATGAGCACTTCTTC. Translating it yields CASSRPAGRDNEHFF.

The chain joins TRBV11-2 to TRBJ2-2; D possibly matches TRBD1 or TRBD2 (6 bases each). Germline CDR1 reads SGHAT; CDR2 reads FQNNGV. This CDR3 is 17 amino acids long. V was shortened by 2 bases and J by 9 bases, with 22 bases between the two germline ends. The CDR3 nucleotides read TGTGCCAGCAGCTTATCCCTGTGGGGGGCGAACTCCAGGGAGCTGTTTTTT. It translates to CASSLSLWGANSRELFF.

Concerning this clonotype itself: It may be a read error: a sequence one base away is much more abundant. The CDR3 nucleotides read TGTGCCAGCACTGGAACGGGACAGCTGGCTTTCTTT. Protein sequence: CASTGTGQLAFF. This chain links TRBV6-6 with TRBJ1-1, with TRBD1 matching over 7 bases. Germline CDR1 is MNHNY and CDR2 is SVGAGI (reference sequence). The CDR3 sequence is 12 residues long. Losses at the gene ends were 7 bases for V and 11 bases for J; bases not matched to a gene: 10.

As concerns this clonotype: A single base separates this from a much larger clone, so it may be a read error. The chain carries TRBV6-6 and TRBJ2-5; 8 nucleotides align to TRBD1. Looked up from germline, CDR1 is MNHNY and CDR2 is SVGAGI (reference sequence). The CDR3 is 15 amino acids. The CDR3 sequence is CTSGQGQNQQETQYF. The CDR3 DNA reads as TGTACCAGCGGACAGGGCCAAAACCAACAAGAGACCCAGTACTTC.